This is a list of T cell receptor beta chains from one sample in a study of cytomegalovirus exposure and HLA in healthy donors. Profiled with immunoSEQ multiplex PCR; TCRdb holds only in-frame clones, not every one. The repertoire includes 160,000 or so clones, roughly 79% of them detected once, and around 1.3% sits in the top ten. The sample taken for sequencing was PBMCs. All receptors come from a woman in her forties or fifties in good health and CMV-seronegative. CDR3s include the opening cysteine and the closing phenylalanine or tryptophan. The order of the fields is V gene, D gene, J gene, CDR3 protein, CDR3 DNA. D genes are given only for firm matches.

TRBV5-8	TRBD2	TRBJ2-1	CASSFTPSGGHYNEQFF	TGTGCCAGCAGCTTTACCCCTAGCGGGGGACACTACAATGAGCAGTTCTTC
TRBV9	-	TRBJ2-3	CASSGQVRGDTQYF	TGTGCCAGCAGCGGTCAAGTGAGGGGGGATACGCAGTATTTT
TRBV4-2	TRBD2	TRBJ2-2	CASSQTLAGGTGELFF	TGTGCCAGCAGCCAAACCCTAGCGGGAGGTACCGGGGAGCTGTTTTTT
TRBV5-3	-	TRBJ2-1	CARSLDVLPPPTEDEQFF	TGTGCCAGAAGCTTGGACGTCCTCCCTCCGCCCACCGAGGATGAGCAGTTCTTC
TRBV7-2	-	TRBJ2-7	CASSQGVSNSYEQYF	TGTGCCAGCAGCCAAGGGGTCTCCAACTCCTACGAGCAGTACTTC
TRBV9	TRBD1	TRBJ2-3	CASSNRDRGIDTQYF	TGTGCCAGCAGCAACCGGGACAGGGGCATAGATACGCAGTATTTT
TRBV18	-	TRBJ1-4	CASSPYGFREKLFF	TGTGCCAGCTCACCGTACGGGTTTCGTGAAAAACTGTTTTTT
TRBV5-1	-	TRBJ2-5	CASSMGPTDQETQYF	TGCGCCAGCAGCATGGGCCCTACCGATCAAGAGACCCAGTACTTC
TRBV30	TRBD2	TRBJ2-1	CAWTTSGKLNEQFF	TGTGCCTGGACCACTAGCGGGAAACTCAATGAGCAGTTCTTC
TRBV28	TRBD2	TRBJ2-1	CASSRLAVTYNEQFF	TGTGCCAGCTCGAGACTAGCCGTGACCTACAATGAGCAGTTCTTC